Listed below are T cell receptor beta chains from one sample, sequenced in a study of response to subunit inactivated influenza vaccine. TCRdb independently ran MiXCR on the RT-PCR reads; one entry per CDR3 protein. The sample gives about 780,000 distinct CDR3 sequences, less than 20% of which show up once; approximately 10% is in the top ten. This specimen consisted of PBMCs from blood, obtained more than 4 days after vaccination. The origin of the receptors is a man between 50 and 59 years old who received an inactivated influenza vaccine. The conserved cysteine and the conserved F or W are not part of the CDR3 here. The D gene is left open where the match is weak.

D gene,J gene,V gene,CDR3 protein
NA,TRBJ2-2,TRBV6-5,ASSYRTGELF
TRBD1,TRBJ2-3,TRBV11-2,ANDPSGGTGWGTDTQY
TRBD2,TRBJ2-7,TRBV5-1,ASSRGGLAHEQY
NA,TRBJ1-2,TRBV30,ALNQEGSNYGYT
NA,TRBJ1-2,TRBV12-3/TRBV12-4,ASSIRGVFYGYT
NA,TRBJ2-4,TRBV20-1,SAQDTPNSY
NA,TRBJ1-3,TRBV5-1,ASATGLGNTIY
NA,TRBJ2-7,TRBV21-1,ASSKRRFPYEQY
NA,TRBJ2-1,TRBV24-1,ATSDSRINEQF
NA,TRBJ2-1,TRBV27,ASSLGGFLLENEQF
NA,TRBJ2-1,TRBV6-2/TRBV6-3,ASQDLGSYNEQF
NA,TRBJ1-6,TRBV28,ASSSPLTVYNSPLH
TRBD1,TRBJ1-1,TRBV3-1,ASSPGQGAVAEAF
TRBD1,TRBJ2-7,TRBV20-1,SATWDRTYEQY
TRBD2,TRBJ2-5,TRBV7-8,ASSKPGTSGVWGQETQY
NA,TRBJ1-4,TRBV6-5,ASSSFTTNEKLF
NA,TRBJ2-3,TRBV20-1,SARLEGATDTQY
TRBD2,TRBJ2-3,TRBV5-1,ASSLPSGSGATDTQY
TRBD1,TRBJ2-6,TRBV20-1,SATGTGDANVLT
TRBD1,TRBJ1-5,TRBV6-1,ASLGQGTVGNQPQH
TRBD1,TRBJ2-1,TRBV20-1,SARGTVVDEQF
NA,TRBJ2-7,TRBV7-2,ASSLESQGQQY
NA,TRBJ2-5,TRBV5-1,ASREGAETQY
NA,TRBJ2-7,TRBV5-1,ASSLQGSQSEQY
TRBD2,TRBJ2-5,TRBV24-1,ATTQAGVETQY
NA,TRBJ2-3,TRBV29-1,SVEDQRQGPTDTQY
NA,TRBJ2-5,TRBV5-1,ASTTRGFWETQY
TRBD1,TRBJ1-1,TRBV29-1,SVEGKQGAGTEAF
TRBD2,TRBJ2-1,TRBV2,ASSGVGSTGGPSYNEQF
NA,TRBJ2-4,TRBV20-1,SAKIGFGQGTSKNIQY
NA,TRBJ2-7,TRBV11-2,ASSLLDTLTYEQY
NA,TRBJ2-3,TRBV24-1,ATSDFKDVTDTQY
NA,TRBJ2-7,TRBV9,ASSVEGEDPRLY
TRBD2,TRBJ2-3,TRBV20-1,SASLTSGTTDTQY
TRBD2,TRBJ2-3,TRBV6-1,ASSVIAGVGTDTQY
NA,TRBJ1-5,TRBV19,ASSIFGLGPQH
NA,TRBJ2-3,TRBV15,ATSRDLDTQY
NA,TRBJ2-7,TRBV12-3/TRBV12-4,ASSLNYNTYEQY
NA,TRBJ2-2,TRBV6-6,ASRDRYTGELF
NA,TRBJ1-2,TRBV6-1,ASYKGQGLLSNYGYT
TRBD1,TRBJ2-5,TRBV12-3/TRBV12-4,ASSSPGQISEETQY
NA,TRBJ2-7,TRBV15,ATSRDRVPQY
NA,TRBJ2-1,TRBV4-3,ASSYNPGNEQF
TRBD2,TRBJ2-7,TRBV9,ASSGGLAGGIYEQY
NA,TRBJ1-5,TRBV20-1,SPRQNQPQH
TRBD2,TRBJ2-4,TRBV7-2,ASSIYLADPQY